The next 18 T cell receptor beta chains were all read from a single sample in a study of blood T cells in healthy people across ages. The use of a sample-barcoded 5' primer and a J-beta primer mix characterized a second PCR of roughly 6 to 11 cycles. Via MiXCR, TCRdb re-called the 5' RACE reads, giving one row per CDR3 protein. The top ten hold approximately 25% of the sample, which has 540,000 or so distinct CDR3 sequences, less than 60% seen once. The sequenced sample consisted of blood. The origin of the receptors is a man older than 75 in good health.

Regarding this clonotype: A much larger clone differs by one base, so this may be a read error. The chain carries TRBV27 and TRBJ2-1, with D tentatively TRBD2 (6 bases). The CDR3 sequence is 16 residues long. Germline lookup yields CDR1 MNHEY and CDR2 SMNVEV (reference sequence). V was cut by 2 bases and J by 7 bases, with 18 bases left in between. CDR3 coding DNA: TGTGCCAGCAGTTTAGTGGGGCGTCGGGCGGGGAATGAGCAGTTCTTC. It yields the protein CASSLVGRRAGNEQFF.

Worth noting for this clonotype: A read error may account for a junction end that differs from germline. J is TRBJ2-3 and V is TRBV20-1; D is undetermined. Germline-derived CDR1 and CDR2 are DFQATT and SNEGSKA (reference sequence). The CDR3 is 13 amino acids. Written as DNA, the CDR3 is TGCAGTGCTAGAGGGTTCAGCACGGATACGCAGTATTTT. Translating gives CSARGFSTDTQYF.

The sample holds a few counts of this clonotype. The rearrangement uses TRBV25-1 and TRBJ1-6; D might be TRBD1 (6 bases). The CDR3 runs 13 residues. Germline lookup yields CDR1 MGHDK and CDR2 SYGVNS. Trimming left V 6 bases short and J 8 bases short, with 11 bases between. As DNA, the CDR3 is TGTGCCAGCAGCTGGGGGCCGGATTCACCCCTCCACTTT. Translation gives CASSWGPDSPLHF. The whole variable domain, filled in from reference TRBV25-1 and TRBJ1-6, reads EADIYQTPRYLVIGTGKKITLECSQTMGHDKMYWYQQDPGMELHLIHYSYGVNSTEKGDLSSESTVSRIRTEHFPLTLESARPSHTSQYLCASSWGPDSPLHFGNGTRLTVT.

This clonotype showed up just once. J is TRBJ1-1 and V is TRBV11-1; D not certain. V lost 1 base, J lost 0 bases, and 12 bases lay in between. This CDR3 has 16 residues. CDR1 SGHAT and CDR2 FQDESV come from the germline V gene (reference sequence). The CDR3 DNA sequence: TGTGCCAGCAGCTTAGAGCCCGATGGACTGAACACTGAAGCTTTCTTT. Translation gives CASSLEPDGLNTEAFF.

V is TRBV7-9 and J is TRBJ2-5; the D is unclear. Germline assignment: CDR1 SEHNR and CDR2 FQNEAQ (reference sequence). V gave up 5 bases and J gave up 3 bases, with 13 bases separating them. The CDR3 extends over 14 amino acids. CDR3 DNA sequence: TGTGCCAGCAGCGTACGGCAAGACGAAGAGACCCAGTACTTC. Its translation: CASSVRQDEETQYF.

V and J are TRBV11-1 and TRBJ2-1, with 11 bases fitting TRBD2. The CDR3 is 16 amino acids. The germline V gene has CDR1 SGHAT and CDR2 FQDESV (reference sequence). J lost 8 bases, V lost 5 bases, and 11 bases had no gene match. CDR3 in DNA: TGTGCCAGCAGCCCACATAGCGGGAGGGCCGGTGATGAGCAGTTCTTC. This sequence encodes CASSPHSGRAGDEQFF.

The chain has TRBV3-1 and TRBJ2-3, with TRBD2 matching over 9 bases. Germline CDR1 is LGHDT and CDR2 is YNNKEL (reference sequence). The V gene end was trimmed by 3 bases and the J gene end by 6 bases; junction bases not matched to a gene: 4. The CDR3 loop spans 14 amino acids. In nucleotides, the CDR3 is TGTGCCAGCAGCCACGGGACTAGCAGGGATACGCAGTATTTT. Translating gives CASSHGTSRDTQYF.

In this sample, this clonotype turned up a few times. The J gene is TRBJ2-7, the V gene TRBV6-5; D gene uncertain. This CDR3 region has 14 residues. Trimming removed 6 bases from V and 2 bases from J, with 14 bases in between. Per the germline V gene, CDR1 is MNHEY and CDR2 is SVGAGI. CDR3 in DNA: TGTGCCAGCAGGAGCTCCACGGGCCCCTACGAGCAGTACTTC. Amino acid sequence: CASRSSTGPYEQYF.

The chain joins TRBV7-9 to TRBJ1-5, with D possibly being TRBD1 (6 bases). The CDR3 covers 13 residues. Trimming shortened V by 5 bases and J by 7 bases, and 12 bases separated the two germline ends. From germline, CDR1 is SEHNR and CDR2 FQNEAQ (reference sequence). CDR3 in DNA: TGTGCCAGCAGCAACTCAGGGGACCAGCCCCAGCATTTT. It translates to CASSNSGDQPQHF. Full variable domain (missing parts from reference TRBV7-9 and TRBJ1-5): DTGVSQNPRHKITKRGQNVTFRCDPISEHNRLYWYRQTLGQGPEFLTYFQNEAQLEKSRLLSDRFSAERPKGSFSTLEIQRTEQGDSAMYLCASSNSGDQPQHFGDGTRLSIL.

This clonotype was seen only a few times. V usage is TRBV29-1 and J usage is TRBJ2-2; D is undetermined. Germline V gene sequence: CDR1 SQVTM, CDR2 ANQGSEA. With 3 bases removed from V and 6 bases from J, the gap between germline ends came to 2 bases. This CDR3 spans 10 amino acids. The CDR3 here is CSVDSGELFF. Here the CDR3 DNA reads TGCAGCGTTGATTCCGGGGAGCTGTTTTTT.

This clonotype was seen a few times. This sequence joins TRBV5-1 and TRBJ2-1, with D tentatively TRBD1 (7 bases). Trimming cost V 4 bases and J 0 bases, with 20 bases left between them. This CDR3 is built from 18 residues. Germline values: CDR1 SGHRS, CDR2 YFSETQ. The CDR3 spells CASSGGGGTRSSYNEQFF. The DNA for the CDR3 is TGCGCCAGCAGCGGAGGGGGCGGGACAAGGAGCTCCTACAATGAGCAGTTCTTC.

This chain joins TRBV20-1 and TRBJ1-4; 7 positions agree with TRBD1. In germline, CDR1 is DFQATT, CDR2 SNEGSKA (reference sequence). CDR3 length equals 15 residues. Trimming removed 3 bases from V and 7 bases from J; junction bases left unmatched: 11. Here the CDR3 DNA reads TGCAGTGCTAGCCGGACCGGACAGGTATTTGAAAAACTGTTTTTT. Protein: CSASRTGQVFEKLFF.

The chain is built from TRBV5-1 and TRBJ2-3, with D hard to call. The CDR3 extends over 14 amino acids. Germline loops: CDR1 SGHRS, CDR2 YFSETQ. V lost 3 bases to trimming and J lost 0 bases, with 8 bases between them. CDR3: CASSYVVSTDTQYF. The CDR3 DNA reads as TGCGCCAGCAGCTATGTGGTTAGCACAGATACGCAGTATTTT.

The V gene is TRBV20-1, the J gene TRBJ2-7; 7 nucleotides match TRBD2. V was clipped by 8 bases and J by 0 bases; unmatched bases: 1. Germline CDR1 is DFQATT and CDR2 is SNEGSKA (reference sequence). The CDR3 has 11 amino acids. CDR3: CSSGNSYEQYF. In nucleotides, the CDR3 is TGCAGTAGCGGGAACTCCTACGAGCAGTACTTC.

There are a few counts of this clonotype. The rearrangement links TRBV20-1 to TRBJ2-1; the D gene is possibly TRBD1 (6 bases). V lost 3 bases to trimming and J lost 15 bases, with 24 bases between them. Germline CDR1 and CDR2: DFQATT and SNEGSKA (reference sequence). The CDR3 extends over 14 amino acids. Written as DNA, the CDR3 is TGCAGTGCTAGGCCAGTCTCATGGGGGCCTCAAGTGTTCTTC. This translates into CSARPVSWGPQVFF.

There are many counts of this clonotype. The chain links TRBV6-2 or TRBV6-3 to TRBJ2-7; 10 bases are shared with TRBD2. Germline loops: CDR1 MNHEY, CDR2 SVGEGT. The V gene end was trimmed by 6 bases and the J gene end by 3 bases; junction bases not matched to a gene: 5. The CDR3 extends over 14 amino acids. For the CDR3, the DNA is TGTGCCAGCAGACGCAGGACTAGCGGCTACGAGCAGTACTTC. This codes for CASRRRTSGYEQYF.

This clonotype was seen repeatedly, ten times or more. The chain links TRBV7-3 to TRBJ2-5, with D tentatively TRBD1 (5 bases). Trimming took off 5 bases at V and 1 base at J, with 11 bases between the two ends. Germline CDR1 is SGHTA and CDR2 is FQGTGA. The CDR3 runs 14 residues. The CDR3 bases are TGTGCCAGCAGCCCAGGGCCTTCCCAAGAGACCCAGTACTTC. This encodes CASSPGPSQETQYF.

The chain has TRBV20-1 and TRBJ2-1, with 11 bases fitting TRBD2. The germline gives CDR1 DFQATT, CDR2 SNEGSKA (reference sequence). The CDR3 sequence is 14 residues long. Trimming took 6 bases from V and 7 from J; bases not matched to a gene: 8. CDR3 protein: CSASNSGRGNEQFF. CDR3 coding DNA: TGCAGTGCCTCGAATAGCGGGAGGGGAAATGAGCAGTTCTTC.